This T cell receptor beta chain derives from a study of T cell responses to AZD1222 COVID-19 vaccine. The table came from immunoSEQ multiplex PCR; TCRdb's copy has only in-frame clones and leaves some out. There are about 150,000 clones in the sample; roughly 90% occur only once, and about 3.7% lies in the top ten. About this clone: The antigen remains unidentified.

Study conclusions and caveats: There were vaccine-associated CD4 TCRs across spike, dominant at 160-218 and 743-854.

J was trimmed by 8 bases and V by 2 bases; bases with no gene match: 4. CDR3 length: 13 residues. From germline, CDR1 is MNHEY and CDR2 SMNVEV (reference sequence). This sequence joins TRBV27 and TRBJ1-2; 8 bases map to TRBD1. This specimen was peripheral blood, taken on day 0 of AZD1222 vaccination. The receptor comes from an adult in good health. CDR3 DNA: TGTGCCAGCAGTTTACAGGGGGCAGGGGGCTACACCTTC. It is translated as CASSLQGAGGYTF.